This TCR beta chain was sequenced for a study of cytomegalovirus exposure and HLA in healthy donors. Repertoires were generated with immunoSEQ multiplex PCR, while TCRdb's copy carries only in-frame clones and drops some. In the table there are roughly 70,000 clones, approximately 95% of which are singletons. V was clipped by 3 bases and J by 9 bases, with 21 bases between them. Per germline, CDR1 SQVTM and CDR2 ANQGSEA. The CDR3 runs to 14 residues. The TCR was taken from a man younger than 30 in good health and CMV-seropositive. Input material: PBMCs. The chain carries TRBV29-1 and TRBJ2-7; D might be TRBD2 (5 bases). CDR3 sequence reads: CSVETGIGRNRQYF. The CDR3 region has the DNA TGCAGCGTTGAGACGGGAATCGGCCGAAATCGGCAGTACTTC.